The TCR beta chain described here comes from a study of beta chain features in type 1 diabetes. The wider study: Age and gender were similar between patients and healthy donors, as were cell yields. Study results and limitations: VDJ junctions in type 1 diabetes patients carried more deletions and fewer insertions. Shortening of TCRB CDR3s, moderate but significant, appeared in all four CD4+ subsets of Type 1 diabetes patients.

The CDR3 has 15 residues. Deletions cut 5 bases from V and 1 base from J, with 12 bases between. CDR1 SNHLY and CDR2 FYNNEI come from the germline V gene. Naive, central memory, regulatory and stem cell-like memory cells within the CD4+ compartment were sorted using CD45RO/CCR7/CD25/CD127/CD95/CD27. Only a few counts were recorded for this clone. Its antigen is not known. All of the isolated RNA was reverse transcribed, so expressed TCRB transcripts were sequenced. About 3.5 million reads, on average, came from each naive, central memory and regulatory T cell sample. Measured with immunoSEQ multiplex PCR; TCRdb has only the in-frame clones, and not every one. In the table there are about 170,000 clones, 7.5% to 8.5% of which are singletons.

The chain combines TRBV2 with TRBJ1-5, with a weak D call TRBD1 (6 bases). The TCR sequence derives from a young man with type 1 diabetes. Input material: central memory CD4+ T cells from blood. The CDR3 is CASSSQGFSNQPQHF. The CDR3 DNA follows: TGTGCCAGCAGTTCCCAGGGGTTCAGCAATCAGCCCCAGCATTTT.